This T cell receptor (beta chain) was profiled in a study of blood T cell repertoires in COVID-19. Study background: Acute and convalescent COVID-19 samples came from the United States, Italy and Spain. Sources were T cells, B-cell-depleted T cells, or PBMCs; the material itself was cDNA or gDNA.

This table comes from immunoSEQ multiplex PCR, and its TCRdb copy is limited to in-frame clones, with some not included. The table has approximately 200,000 clones, approximately 90% seen once. Participant-given clinical history determined each cohort assignment. In Cohort 3, a recovered donor had either two negative PCRs, clearance, or symptom resolution. The material sequenced was PBMCs or T cells enriched from blood (not recorded which). This TCR was recovered from a woman between 25 and 40 years old who had recovered from COVID-19.

Here the CDR3 reads CASTMDRESYGYTF. The CDR3 DNA is TGTGCCAGCACTATGGACAGGGAATCCTATGGCTACACCTTC. The chain uses TRBV7-2 and TRBJ1-2; 8 positions match TRBD1. After removal of 7 bases from V and 4 bases from J, the junction contained 8 bases not matched to a gene. Germline lookup yields CDR1 SGHTA and CDR2 FQGNSA. The CDR3 has 14 amino acids.